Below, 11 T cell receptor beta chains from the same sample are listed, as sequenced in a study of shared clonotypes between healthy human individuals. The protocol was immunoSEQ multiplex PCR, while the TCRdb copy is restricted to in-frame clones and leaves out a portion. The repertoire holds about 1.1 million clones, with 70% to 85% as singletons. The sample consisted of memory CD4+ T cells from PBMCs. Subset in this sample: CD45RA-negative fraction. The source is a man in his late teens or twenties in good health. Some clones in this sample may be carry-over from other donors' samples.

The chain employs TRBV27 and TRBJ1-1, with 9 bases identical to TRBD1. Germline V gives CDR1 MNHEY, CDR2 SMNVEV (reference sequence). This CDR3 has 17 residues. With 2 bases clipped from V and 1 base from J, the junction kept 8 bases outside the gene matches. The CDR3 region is CASSLLNRGRKNTEAFF. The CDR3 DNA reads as TGTGCCAGCAGTTTACTCAACAGGGGGCGGAAGAACACTGAAGCTTTCTTT.

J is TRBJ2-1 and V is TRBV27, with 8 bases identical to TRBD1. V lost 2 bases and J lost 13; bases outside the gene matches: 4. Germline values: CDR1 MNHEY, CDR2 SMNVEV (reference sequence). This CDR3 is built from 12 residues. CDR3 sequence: CASSLGTGDQFF. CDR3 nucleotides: TGTGCCAGCAGTTTAGGGACAGGAGATCAGTTCTTC.

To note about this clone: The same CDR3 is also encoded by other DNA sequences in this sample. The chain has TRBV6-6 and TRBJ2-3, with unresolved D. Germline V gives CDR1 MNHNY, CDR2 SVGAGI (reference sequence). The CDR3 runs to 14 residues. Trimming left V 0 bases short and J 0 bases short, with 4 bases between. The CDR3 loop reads CASSYSGSTDTQYF. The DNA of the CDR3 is TGTGCCAGCAGTTACTCTGGGAGCACAGATACGCAGTATTTT.

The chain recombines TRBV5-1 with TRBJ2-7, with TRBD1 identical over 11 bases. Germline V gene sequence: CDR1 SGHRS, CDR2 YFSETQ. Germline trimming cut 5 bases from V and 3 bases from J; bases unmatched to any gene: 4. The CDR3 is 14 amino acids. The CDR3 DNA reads TGCGCCAGCAGTACCGGGACAGGGGGCTACGAGCAGTACTTC. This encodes CASSTGTGGYEQYF. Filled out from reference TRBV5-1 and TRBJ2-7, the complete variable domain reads KAGVTQTPRYLIKTRGQQVTLSCSPISGHRSVSWYQQTPGQGLQFLFEYFSETQRNKGNFPGRFSGRQFSNSRSEMNVSTLELGDSALYLCASSTGTGGYEQYFGPGTRLTVT.

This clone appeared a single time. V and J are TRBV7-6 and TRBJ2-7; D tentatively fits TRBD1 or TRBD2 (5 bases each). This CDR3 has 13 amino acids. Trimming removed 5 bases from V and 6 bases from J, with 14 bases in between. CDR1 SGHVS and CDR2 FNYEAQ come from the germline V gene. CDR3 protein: CASSPALGTEQYF. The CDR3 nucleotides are TGTGCCAGCAGCCCCGCACTCGGGACCGAGCAGTACTTC.

The chain's CDR3 is CASSSPLNQPQHF. CDR3 nucleotides: TGTGCCAGCAGTTCCCCCCTCAATCAGCCCCAGCATTTT. This sequence joins TRBV28 and TRBJ1-5; D gene unclear. V was clipped by 4 bases and J by 3 bases, with 7 bases between them. This CDR3 contains 13 residues. The germline gives CDR1 MDHEN, CDR2 SYDVKM.

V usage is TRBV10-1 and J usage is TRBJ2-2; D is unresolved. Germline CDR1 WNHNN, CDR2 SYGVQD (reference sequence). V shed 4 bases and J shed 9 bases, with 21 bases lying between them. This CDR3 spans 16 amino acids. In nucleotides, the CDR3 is TGCGCCAGCAGTGGTCGCACCATGGACCGTTTGAGGGAGCTGTTTTTT. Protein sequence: CASSGRTMDRLRELFF.

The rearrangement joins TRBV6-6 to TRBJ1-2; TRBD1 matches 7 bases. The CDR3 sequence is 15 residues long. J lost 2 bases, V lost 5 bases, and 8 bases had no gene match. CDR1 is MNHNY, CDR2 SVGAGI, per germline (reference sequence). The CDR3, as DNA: TGTGCCAGCAGTCCGACAGGGACCGTGAACTATGGCTACACCTTC. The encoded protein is CASSPTGTVNYGYTF.

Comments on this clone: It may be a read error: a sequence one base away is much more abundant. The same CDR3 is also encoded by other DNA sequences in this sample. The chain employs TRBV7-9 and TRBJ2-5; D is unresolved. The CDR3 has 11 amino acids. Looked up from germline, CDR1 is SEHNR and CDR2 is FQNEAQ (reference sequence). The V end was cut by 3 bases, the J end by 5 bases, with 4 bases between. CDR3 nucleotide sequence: TGTGCCAGCAGCTTTGGGGAGACCCAGTACTTC. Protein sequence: CASSFGETQYF.

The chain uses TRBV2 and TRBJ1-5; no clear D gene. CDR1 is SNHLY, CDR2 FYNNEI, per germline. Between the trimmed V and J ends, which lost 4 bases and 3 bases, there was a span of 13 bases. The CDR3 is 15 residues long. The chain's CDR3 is CASSGTTSSNQPQHF. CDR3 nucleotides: TGTGCCAGCAGTGGGACCACCTCCTCCAATCAGCCCCAGCATTTT.

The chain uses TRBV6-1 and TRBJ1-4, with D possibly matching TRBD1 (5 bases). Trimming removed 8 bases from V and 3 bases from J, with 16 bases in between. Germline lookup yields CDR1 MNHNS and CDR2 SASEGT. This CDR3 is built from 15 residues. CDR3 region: CASLPLGRSNEKLFF. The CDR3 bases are TGTGCCAGCCTCCCTCTGGGGCGGTCTAATGAAAAACTGTTTTTT.